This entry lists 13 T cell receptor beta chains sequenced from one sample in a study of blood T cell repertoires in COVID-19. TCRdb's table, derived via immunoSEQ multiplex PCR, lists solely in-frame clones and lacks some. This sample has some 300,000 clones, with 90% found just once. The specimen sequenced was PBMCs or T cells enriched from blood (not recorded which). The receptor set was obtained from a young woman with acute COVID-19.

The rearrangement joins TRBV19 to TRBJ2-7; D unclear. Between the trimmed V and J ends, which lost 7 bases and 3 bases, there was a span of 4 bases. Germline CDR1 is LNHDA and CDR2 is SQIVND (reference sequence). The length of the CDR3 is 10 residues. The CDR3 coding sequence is TGTGCCAGTAATTACTACGAGCAGTACTTC. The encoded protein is CASNYYEQYF. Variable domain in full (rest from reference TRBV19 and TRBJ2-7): DGGITQSPKYLFRKEGQNVTLSCEQNLNHDAMYWYRQDPGQGLRLIYYSQIVNDFQKGDIAEGYSVSREKKESFPLTVTSAQKNPTAFYLCASNYYEQYFGPGTRLTVT.

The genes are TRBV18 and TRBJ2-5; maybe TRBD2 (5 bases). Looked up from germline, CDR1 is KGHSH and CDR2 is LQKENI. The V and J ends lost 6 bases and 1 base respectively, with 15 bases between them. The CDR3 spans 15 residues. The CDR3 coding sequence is TGTGCCAGCTCCCACAAGGACTCGCTCCAAGAGACCCAGTACTTC. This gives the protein CASSHKDSLQETQYF.

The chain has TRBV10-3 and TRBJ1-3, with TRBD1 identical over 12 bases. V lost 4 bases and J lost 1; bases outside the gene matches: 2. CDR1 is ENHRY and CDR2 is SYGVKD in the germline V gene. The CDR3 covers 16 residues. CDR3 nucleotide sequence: TGTGCCATCAGTGGGGACAGGGGGCGATCTGGAAACACCATATATTTT. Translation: CAISGDRGRSGNTIYF.

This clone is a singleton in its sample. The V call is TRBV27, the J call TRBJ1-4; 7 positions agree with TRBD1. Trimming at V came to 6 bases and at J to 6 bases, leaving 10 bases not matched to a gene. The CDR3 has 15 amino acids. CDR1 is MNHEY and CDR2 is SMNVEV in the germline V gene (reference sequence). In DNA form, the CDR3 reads TGTGCCAGCAGGAGCGAGGGGGCGCTTGATGAAAAACTGTTTTTT. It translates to CASRSEGALDEKLFF.

CDR3 sequence: CASSYDSLTGELFF. Written as DNA, the CDR3 is TGTGCCAGCAGTTACGACAGCCTCACCGGGGAGCTGTTTTTT. V is TRBV2 and J is TRBJ2-2, with a tentative D call TRBD1 (5 bases). Germline V gene sequence: CDR1 SNHLY, CDR2 FYNNEI. CDR3 length: 14 amino acids. The ends were cut back, 5 bases at V and 4 bases at J, with 11 bases in the middle.

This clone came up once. In DNA form, the CDR3 reads TGTGCCAGCAGTGAACGCGTCGGGGACTCTGAAGCTTTCTTT. Encoded protein: CASSERVGDSEAFF. The chain combines TRBV6-1 with TRBJ1-1; TRBD1 is a possible D gene (5 bases). This CDR3 is 14 amino acids long. The V end lost 2 bases, the J end lost 6 bases, and 13 bases lay between the germline ends. The germline gives CDR1 MNHNS, CDR2 SASEGT.

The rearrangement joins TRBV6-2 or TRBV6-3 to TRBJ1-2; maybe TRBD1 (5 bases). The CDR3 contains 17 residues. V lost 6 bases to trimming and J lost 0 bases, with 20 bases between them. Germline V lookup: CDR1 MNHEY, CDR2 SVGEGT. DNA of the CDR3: TGTGCCAGCAGCCGCAATCCCGGGACTTCTACTAACTATGGCTACACCTTC. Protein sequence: CASSRNPGTSTNYGYTF.

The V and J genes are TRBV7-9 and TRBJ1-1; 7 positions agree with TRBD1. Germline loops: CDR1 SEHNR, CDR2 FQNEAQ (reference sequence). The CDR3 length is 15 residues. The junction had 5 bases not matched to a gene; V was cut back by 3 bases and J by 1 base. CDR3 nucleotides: TGTGCCAGCAGCTTGGGTCCAGGGGGGAACACTGAAGCTTTCTTT. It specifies CASSLGPGGNTEAFF.

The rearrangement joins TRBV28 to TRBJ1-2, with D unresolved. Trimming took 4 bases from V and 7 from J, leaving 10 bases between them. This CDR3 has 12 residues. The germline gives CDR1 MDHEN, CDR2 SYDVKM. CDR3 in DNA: TGTGCCAGCAGTTATACGATCGGTGGCTACACCTTC. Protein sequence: CASSYTIGGYTF.

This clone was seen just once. The CDR3: CASSLGDNGGYNEQFF. The CDR3 nucleotides are TGCGCCAGCAGCTTGGGAGACAACGGGGGGTACAATGAGCAGTTCTTC. The genes are TRBV5-1 and TRBJ2-1; 7 nucleotides agree with TRBD2. CDR3 length equals 16 residues. V lost 0 bases and J lost 4; bases outside the gene matches: 7. The V gene's germline CDR1 is SGHRS and CDR2 YFSETQ.

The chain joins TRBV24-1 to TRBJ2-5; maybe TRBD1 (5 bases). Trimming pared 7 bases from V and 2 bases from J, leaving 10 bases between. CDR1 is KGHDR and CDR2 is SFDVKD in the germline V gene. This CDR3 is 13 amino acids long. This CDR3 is CATSWTPQETQYF. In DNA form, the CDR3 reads TGTGCCACCAGCTGGACACCACAAGAGACCCAGTACTTC.

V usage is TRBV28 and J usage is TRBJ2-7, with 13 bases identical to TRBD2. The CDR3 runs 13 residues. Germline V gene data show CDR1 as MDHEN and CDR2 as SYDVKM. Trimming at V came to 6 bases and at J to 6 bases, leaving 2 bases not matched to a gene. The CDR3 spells CASRRTSGSEQYF. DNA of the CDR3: TGTGCCAGCAGGCGGACTAGCGGGAGCGAGCAGTACTTC.

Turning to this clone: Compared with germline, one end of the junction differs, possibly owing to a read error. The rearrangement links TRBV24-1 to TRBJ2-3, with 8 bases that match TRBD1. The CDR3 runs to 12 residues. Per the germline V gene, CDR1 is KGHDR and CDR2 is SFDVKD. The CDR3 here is CATSPQGDRLRF. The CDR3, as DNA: TGTGCCACCAGTCCCCAAGGGGACAGGCTTCGATTT.